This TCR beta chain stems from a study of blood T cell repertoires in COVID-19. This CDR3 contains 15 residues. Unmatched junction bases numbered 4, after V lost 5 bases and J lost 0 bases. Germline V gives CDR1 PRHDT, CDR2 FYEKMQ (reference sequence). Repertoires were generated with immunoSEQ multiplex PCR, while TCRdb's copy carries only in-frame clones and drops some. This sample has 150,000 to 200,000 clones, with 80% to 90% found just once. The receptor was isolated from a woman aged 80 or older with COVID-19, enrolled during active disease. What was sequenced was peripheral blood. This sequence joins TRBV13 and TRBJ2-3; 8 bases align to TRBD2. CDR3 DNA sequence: TGTGCCAGCAGCCTCGGGGGGGGTAGCACAGATACGCAGTATTTT. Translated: CASSLGGGSTDTQYF. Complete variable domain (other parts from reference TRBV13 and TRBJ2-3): AAGVIQSPRHLIKEKRETATLKCYPIPRHDTVYWYQQGPGQDPQFLISFYEKMQSDKGSIPDRFSAQQFSDYHSELNMSSLELGDSALYFCASSLGGGSTDTQYFGPGTRLTVL.